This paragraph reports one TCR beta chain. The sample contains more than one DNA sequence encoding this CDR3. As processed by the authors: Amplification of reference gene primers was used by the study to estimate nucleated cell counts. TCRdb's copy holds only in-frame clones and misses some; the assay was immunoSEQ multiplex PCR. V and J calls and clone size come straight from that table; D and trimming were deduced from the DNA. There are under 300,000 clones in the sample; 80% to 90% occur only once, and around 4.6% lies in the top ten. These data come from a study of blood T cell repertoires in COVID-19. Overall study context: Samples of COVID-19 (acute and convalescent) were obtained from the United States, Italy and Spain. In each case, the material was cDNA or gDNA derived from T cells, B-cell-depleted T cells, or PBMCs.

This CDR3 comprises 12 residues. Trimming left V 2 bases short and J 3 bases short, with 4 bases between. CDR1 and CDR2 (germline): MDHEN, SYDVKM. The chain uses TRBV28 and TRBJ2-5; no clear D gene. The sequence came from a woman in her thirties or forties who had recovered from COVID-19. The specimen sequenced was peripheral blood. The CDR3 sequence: CASSLQEETQYF. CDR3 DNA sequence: TGTGCCAGCAGTTTACAGGAAGAGACCCAGTACTTC.